The source of this T cell receptor (beta chain) is a study of cytomegalovirus exposure and HLA in healthy donors. Findings and caveats of the study: Cytomegalovirus association was listed for approximately 150 TCR beta chains.

Germline V lookup: CDR1 KGHSH, CDR2 LQKENI. V shed 3 bases, J shed 3 bases, and the junction held 6 bases outside the gene matches. The CDR3 loop spans 15 amino acids. This table comes from immunoSEQ multiplex PCR, and its TCRdb copy is limited to in-frame clones, with some not included. Found here are about 110,000 clones, approximately 94% of them singletons; the top ten hold under 0.75%. Remarks on this clone: Its antigen remains unidentified.

The chain has TRBV18 and TRBJ2-7; 9 nucleotides line up with TRBD1. Source material: PBMCs. This TCR derives from a woman aged 18-29 years in good health and CMV-seronegative. The CDR3 bases are TGTGCCAGCTCACCGGGTACAGGGGGCAGCTACGAGCAGTACTTC. This codes for CASSPGTGGSYEQYF.